This T cell receptor beta chain was recorded in a study of shared clonotypes between healthy human individuals. Study details: Each donor's CD4 naive and CD4 memory cells filled three plates apiece, CD8 naive two, and CD8 memory one.

TCRdb's table, derived via immunoSEQ multiplex PCR, lists solely in-frame clones and lacks some. The data contain approximately 940,000 clones, over 60% of them singletons. Source material: memory CD4+ T cells sorted from blood. The sample's subset: CD45RA-negative fraction. This receptor was obtained from a man younger than 35 in good health.

In nucleotides, the CDR3 is TGTGCCAGCAGCTTATCCGGGACAGGGGGGACCGGGGAGCTGTTTTTT. It encodes CASSLSGTGGTGELFF. This chain connects TRBV5-8 to TRBJ2-2; 11 bases are a match to TRBD1. The CDR3 length is 16 residues. Germline values: CDR1 SGHTS, CDR2 YDEGEE. V gave up 2 bases and J gave up 5 bases; unmatched junction bases: 5.